The 11 T cell receptor beta chains below come from one sample, sequenced in a study of CD8+ T cells in alopecia areata (dated by TCRdb to about 2018). Receptor libraries were prepared by the immunoSEQ multiplex PCR assay. RNA was extracted from all samples and reverse transcribed into cDNA as template for TCR sequencing. Drawn from immuneACCESS, this table holds only the in-frame rearrangements with V and J called that TCRdb kept. Clones are partly lost; checked studies trace under half to an unresolved V gene and leave the rest unexplained. The sample records 95,000 to 150,000 clones, roughly 55% of which are singletons. The leading ten clones occupy more than 5% of the sample. Interpreted using the paper, the time point label stands for: more than three weeks on oral tofacitinib. The treatment or condition tag for this specimen amounts to: oral pan-JAK inhibitor, 5-10 mg twice daily. Material: CD4+ T cells sorted from blood, obtained at week 4, from a patient treated with tofacitinib. Receptors originate from a human donor with alopecia areata.

A few counts support this clone. The chain joins TRBV29-1 to TRBJ2-7, with D unresolved. The V gene lost 1 base and the J gene lost 2 bases, with 15 bases spanning the gap. The CDR3 length is 15 residues. Germline V gene lookup returns CDR1 SQVTM and CDR2 ANQGSEA. The CDR3 spells CSVEVPAPKPYEQYF. CDR3 nucleotide sequence: TGCAGCGTTGAAGTTCCGGCCCCCAAACCCTACGAGCAGTACTTC.

In DNA form, the CDR3 reads TGCAGCGCCGGGCGAGTAGCCGGGTATGGCTACACCTTC. Protein product: CSAGRVAGYGYTF. The chain recombines TRBV29-1 with TRBJ1-2; D gene ambiguous. This CDR3 contains 13 residues. The germline V gene encodes CDR1 SQVTM and CDR2 ANQGSEA. Trimming stripped 7 bases from V and 5 bases from J, with 17 bases between.

The rearrangement uses TRBV6-5 and TRBJ1-6, with D unresolved. Trimming took off 2 bases at V and 9 bases at J, with 5 bases between the two ends. The CDR3 covers 12 residues. Germline V gene sequence: CDR1 MNHEY, CDR2 SVGAGI. The CDR3 nucleotides are TGTGCCAGCAGTTACATAAGTTCACCCCTCCACTTT. Protein sequence: CASSYISSPLHF.

V is TRBV28 and J is TRBJ1-2; no clear D. The V end lost 4 bases, the J end lost 3 bases, and 9 bases lay between the germline ends. The CDR3 loop spans 13 amino acids. Germline V gene sequence: CDR1 MDHEN, CDR2 SYDVKM. CDR3 DNA: TGTGCCAGCAGTTCGGACCGCTACTATGGCTACACCTTC. It encodes CASSSDRYYGYTF.

This clone has more than one count but fewer than ten. The rearrangement uses TRBV29-1 and TRBJ2-7; D is tentatively TRBD1 or TRBD2 (5 bases each). Germline V gene sequence: CDR1 SQVTM, CDR2 ANQGSEA. This CDR3 region has 17 residues. The V and J ends lost 0 bases and 1 base respectively, with 19 bases between them. The CDR3 DNA follows: TGCAGCGTTGAAGATTGGGACGGTTCGGGTCCATCCTACGAGCAGTACTTC. Encoded protein: CSVEDWDGSGPSYEQYF.

The V gene is TRBV4-2, the J gene TRBJ1-2; D possibly corresponds to TRBD1 (5 bases). The CDR3 contains 13 residues. V was clipped by 0 bases and J by 7 bases, with 9 bases between them. Looked up from germline, CDR1 is LGHNA and CDR2 is YNFKEQ. CDR3 region: CASSQEDISGYTF. CDR3 in DNA: TGTGCCAGCAGCCAAGAGGACATATCTGGCTACACCTTC.

CDR3 DNA sequence: TGTGCCAGCAGCGTCATCTACGCCTACGAGCAGTACTTC. Translating it yields CASSVIYAYEQYF. The chain recombines TRBV5-6 with TRBJ2-7; D call uncertain. V was shortened by 4 bases and J by 2 bases, with 10 bases between the two germline ends. The CDR3 has 13 residues. Per germline, CDR1 SGHDT and CDR2 YYEEEE.

This sequence joins TRBV29-1 and TRBJ2-1; a weak D match, TRBD2 (5 bases). V shed 7 bases and J shed 2 bases, with 9 bases lying between them. CDR3 size: 12 residues. Germline-derived CDR1 and CDR2 are SQVTM and ANQGSEA. CDR3 loop: CSGTLPYNEQFF. CDR3 nucleotides: TGCAGCGGGACTCTTCCCTACAATGAGCAGTTCTTC.

A word on this clone: Other DNA sequences in the sample encode the same CDR3. In DNA form, the CDR3 reads TGTGCCAGCAGCGTAGCTACAGGGAACTATGGCTACACCTTC. It encodes CASSVATGNYGYTF. The chain links TRBV9 to TRBJ1-2; maybe TRBD1 (6 bases). This CDR3 region has 14 residues. Trimming shortened V by 0 bases and J by 2 bases, and 8 bases separated the two germline ends. Germline assignment: CDR1 SGDLS and CDR2 YYNGEE.

The rearrangement uses TRBV9 and TRBJ2-1; 10 nucleotides match TRBD2. Germline V CDR1 and CDR2: SGDLS, YYNGEE. This CDR3 has 16 amino acids. The junction had 13 bases not matched to a gene; V was cut back by 5 bases and J by 8 bases. DNA of the CDR3: TGTGCCAGCAGAGGTGGGTCCGGGACTAGCGTCGATGAGCAGTTCTTC. It codes for CASRGGSGTSVDEQFF.

The chain has TRBV4-1 and TRBJ2-1, with 13 bases identical to TRBD2. V gave up 0 bases and J gave up 0 bases; unmatched junction bases: 8. Germline-derived CDR1 and CDR2 are MGHRA and YSYEKL. This CDR3 is built from 20 residues. The CDR3: CASSQDSGLAGPSSYNEQFF. DNA for the CDR3: TGCGCCAGCAGCCAAGACTCGGGACTAGCGGGACCGAGCTCCTACAATGAGCAGTTCTTC.